The present TCR beta chain was sequenced within a study of blood T cell repertoires in COVID-19 (dated by TCRdb to the early 2020s). Background on the whole study: Samples covering the acute and convalescent phases of COVID-19 were provided by collaborators in the United States, Italy and Spain. The material from the prospective study consisted of cDNA or gDNA derived from T cells, B-cell-depleted T cells, or PBMCs. Subjects who had been exposed to COVID-19, were actively infected with it, or had recovered from it provided the deeply sampled blood TCRbeta repertoires that made up the dataset. The repertoires were released in a freely available public database intended as a resource for research on the immune response to SARS-CoV-2. The samples were drawn from two sources: the first 160 participants of the ongoing ImmuneRACE study, and 1,000 to 1,500 subjects contributed by 6 global collaborators. A de-identified subject ID, COVID-19 status, age in years and sex were almost always included in the sample metadata. Where available, HLA class I and class II types were taken from metadata supplied by the sample provider and were not determined by assay-based typing.

The CDR3 runs 16 residues from the cysteine to the phenylalanine. Only the CDR3 DNA is retained, 48 bases long and in frame from the first base. V is shortened by 1 base, J by 3 bases, and the region joining them spans 15 bases. As encoded in the germline V gene, CDR1 is SGHTA while CDR2 is FQGTGA. The collaborating institutions used their own protocols to collect whole blood in K2EDTA tubes. For TCRbeta analysis, collaborators shipped samples as frozen whole blood, isolated PBMCs, or DNA extracted from either of those sample types. TCRbeta CDR3 regions were amplified from genomic DNA by means of the immunoSEQ Assay, a bias-controlled multiplex PCR. On the authors' methods: Nucleated cell counts per sample were estimated from amplification of reference gene primers within the assay. Sequence reads were collapsed and filtered to measure the absolute abundance of every unique TCRbeta CDR3 rearrangement. Productive Simpson clonality was computed per sample as the square root of Simpson's diversity index over productive rearrangements. TCRdb took this table from immuneACCESS and kept in-frame rearrangements with V and J called. Such tables lack part of the clones; where checked against another copy, unresolved V genes explain under half of the gap, and the rest is unexplained. V and J calls and clone size follow that table, whereas D and trimming were derived from the DNA. The sample data list roughly 140,000 clones, and around 81% of these were observed just once. About 8% of the sample is in the top ten clones.

Paper-wide results and their limitations: Clinical and demographic metadata were provided uncurated, with the amount varying by source and participant.

About this clone: The target of this receptor is not known. Base qualities are not provided; no much larger clone lies one nucleotide away.

The source is a human donor with acute or convalescent COVID-19. The donor label of this sample is uncertain. The sequencing sample was made of peripheral blood. Here the chain combines TRBV7-3 and TRBJ1-2, with TRBD1 tentatively as D gene (5 bases match). The CDR3 here reads CASSLRRGDRDYGYTF. The DNA reads as follows: TGTGCCAGCAGCTTAAGGAGGGGAGACCGAGACTATGGCTACACCTTC.